This TCR beta chain is drawn from a study of response to subunit inactivated influenza vaccine. This CDR3 is 13 amino acids long. Trimming stripped 2 bases from V and 5 bases from J, with 7 bases between. Germline V gives CDR1 KGHDR, CDR2 SFDVKD. TCRdb recomputed calls from the RT-PCR reads with MiXCR, one row per CDR3 protein. The sample records roughly 550,000 distinct CDR3 sequences, around 25% being singletons. This clonotype was seen ten or more times. These data were likewise used in another study, on T cells expressing NK-cell markers. Per that paper: TCR beta cDNA was generated via 5'RACE template switching incorporating UMIs.

The sequencing used CD4+ T cells sorted from PBMCs, collected roughly 13 days after vaccination. V usage is TRBV24-1 and J usage is TRBJ2-3; the D gene is possibly TRBD1 (6 bases). The origin of this receptor is a man between 50 and 59 years old who received an inactivated influenza vaccine. CDR3 nucleotides: TGTGCCACCAGTGATTACAGGGAAGATACGCAGTATTTT. The encoded protein is CATSDYREDTQYF.